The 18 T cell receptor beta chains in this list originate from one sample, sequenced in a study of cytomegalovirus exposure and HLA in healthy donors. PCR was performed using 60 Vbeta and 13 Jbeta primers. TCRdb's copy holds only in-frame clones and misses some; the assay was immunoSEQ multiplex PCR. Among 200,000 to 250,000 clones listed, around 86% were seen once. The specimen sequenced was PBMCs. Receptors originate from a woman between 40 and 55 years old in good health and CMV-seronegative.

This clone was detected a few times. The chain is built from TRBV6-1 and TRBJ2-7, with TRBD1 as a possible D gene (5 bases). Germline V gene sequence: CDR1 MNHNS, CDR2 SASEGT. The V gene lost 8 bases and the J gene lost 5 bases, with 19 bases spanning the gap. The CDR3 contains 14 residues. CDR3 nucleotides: TGTGCCAGCGAGTGGGTAGGGGTTAACGACGAGCAGTACTTC. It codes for CASEWVGVNDEQYF.

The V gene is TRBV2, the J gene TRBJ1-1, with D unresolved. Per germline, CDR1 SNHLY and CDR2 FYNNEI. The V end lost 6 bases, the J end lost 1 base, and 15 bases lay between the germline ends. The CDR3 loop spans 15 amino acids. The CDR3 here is CASSQALNWNTEAFF. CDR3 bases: TGTGCCAGCAGCCAAGCCTTGAACTGGAACACTGAAGCTTTCTTT.

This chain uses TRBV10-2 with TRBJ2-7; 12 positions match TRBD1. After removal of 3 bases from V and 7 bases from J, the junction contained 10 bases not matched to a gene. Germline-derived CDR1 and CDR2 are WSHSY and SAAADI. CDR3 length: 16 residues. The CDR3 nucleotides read TGCGCCAGCAGTGATTATTCGGGACAGGGGGCGAGGGAGCAGTACTTC. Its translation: CASSDYSGQGAREQYF.

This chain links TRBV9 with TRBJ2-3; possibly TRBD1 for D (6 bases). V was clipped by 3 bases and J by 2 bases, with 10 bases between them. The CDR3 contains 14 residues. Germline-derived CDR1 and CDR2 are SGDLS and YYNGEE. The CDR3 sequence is CASSDTGYTDTQYF. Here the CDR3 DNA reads TGTGCCAGCAGCGACACAGGGTACACAGATACGCAGTATTTT.

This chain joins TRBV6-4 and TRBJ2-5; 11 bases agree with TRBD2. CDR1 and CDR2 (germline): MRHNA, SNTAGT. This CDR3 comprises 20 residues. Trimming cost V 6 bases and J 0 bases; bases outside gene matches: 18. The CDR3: CASRTKELAGVGWYQETQYF. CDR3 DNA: TGTGCCAGCAGAACTAAAGAACTAGCGGGAGTGGGCTGGTACCAAGAGACCCAGTACTTC.

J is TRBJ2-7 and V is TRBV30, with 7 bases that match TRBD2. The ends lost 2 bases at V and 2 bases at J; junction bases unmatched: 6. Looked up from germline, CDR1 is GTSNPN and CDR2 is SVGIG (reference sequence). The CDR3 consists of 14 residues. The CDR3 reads CAWSKWEGPYEQYF. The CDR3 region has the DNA TGTGCCTGGAGTAAATGGGAGGGCCCCTACGAGCAGTACTTC.

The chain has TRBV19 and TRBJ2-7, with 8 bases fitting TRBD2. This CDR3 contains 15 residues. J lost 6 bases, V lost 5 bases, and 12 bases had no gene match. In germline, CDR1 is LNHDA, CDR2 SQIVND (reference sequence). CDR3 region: CASSLAGTSLGEQYF. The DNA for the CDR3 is TGTGCCAGTAGTTTAGCCGGGACTAGTCTGGGCGAGCAGTACTTC.

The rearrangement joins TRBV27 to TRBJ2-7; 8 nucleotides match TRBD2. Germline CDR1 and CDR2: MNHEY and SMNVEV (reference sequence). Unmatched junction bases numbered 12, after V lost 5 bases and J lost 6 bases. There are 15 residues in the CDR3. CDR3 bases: TGTGCCAGCAGTCTAACATGGACTAGCTGGGTCGAGCAGTACTTC. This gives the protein CASSLTWTSWVEQYF.

The CDR3 loop is CASKGLAGVGGELFF. The DNA of the CDR3 is TGTGCCAGCAAAGGACTAGCGGGAGTAGGTGGGGAGCTGTTTTTT. This sequence joins TRBV2 and TRBJ2-2, with 13 bases aligning to TRBD2. Germline lookup yields CDR1 SNHLY and CDR2 FYNNEI. The V gene end was trimmed by 7 bases and the J gene end by 8 bases; junction bases not matched to a gene: 7. This CDR3 is built from 15 residues.

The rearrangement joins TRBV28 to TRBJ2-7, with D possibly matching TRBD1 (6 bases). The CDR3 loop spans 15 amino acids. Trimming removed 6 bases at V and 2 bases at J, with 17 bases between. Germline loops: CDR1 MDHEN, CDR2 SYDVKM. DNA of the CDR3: TGTGCCAGCAGCCCAAGAGGACAGAGAGCCTACGAGCAGTACTTC. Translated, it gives CASSPRGQRAYEQYF. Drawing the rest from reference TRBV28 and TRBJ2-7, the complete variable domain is DVKVTQSSRYLVKRTGEKVFLECVQDMDHENMFWYRQDPGLGLRLIYFSYDVKMKEKGDIPEGYSVSREKKERFSLILESASTNQTSMYLCASSPRGQRAYEQYFGPGTRLTVT.

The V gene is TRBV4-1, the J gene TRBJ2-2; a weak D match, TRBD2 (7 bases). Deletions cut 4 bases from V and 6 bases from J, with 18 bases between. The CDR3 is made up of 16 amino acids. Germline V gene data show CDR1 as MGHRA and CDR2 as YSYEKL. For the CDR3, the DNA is TGCGCCAGCAGCCCTAGCGGAGGGGGGTGGGCCGGGGAGCTGTTTTTT. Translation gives CASSPSGGGWAGELFF.

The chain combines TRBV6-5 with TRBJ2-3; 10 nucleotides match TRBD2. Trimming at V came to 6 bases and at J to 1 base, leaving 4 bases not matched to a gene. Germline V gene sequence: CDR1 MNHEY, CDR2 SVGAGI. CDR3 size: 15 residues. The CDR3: CASRVLAGGTDTQYF. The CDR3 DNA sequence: TGTGCCAGCAGAGTCCTAGCGGGGGGCACAGATACGCAGTATTTT.

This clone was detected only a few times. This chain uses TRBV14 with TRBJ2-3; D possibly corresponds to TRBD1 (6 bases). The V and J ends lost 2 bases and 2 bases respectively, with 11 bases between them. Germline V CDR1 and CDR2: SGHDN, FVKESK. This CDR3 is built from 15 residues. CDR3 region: CASSQYQGLTDTQYF. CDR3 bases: TGTGCCAGCAGCCAATACCAGGGGCTCACAGATACGCAGTATTTT.

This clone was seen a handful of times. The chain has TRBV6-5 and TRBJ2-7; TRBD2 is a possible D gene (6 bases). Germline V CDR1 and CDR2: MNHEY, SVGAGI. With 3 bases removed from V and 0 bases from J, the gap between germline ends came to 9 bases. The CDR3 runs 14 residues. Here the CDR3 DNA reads TGTGCCAGCAGTTATTCCGGGAGCTCCTACGAGCAGTACTTC. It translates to CASSYSGSSYEQYF.

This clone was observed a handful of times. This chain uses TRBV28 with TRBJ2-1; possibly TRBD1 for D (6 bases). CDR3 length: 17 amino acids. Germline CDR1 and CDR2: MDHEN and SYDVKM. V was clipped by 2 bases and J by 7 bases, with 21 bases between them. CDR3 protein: CASSLGGHGRGTNEQFF. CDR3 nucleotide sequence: TGTGCCAGCAGTTTAGGGGGACACGGGCGAGGGACGAATGAGCAGTTCTTC.

The DNA for the CDR3 is TGTGCCAGCAGTGGAGGGTTTGGAGCGACCCCGAGCCAAGAGACCCAGTACTTC. As protein: CASSGGFGATPSQETQYF. The V call is TRBV9, the J call TRBJ2-5; a weak D match, TRBD2 (6 bases). The CDR3 totals 18 residues. With 5 bases removed from V and 1 base from J, the gap between germline ends came to 24 bases. Germline loops: CDR1 SGDLS, CDR2 YYNGEE.

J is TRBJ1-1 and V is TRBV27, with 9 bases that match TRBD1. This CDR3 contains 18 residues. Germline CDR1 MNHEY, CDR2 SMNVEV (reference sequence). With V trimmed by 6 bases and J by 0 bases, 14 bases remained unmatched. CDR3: CASRSTGTGPNLNTEAFF. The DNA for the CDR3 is TGTGCCAGCAGATCGACCGGGACAGGGCCTAACCTGAACACTGAAGCTTTCTTT.

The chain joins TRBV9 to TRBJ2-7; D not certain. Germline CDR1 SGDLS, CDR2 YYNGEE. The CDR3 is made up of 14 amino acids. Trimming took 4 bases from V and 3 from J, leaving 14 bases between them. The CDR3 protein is CASSTMIDNYEQYF. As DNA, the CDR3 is TGTGCCAGCAGCACCATGATCGACAACTACGAGCAGTACTTC.